This T cell receptor beta chain was sequenced for a study of shared clonotypes between healthy human individuals. V was trimmed by 2 bases and J by 1 base, leaving 9 bases between them. This CDR3 has 14 amino acids. Germline CDR1 reads MGHRA; CDR2 reads YSYEKL. Assay: immunoSEQ multiplex PCR; the TCRdb copy retains only in-frame clones and omits some. The data contain 2 million to 2.5 million clones, around 96% of them seen just once; the ten biggest clones take up 0.85% to 1.3%. A remark on this clone: Its antigen is unidentified. The same CDR3 is also encoded by other DNA sequences in this sample.

Study results and limitations: For naive CD4 cells, approximately 4.8% of clonotypes were shared across a handful of donors. Clonotypes which were not shared had lower generation probabilities than clonotypes that all four donors shared. Naive subsets usually exceeded memory subsets in estimated richness.

The naive CD8 subset, CD45RO-negative cells positively selected for CCR7, excluded terminally differentiated effector memory CD45RA+ cells. Material: naive CD8+ T cells sorted from blood. This TCR derives from a man between 18 and 29 years old in good health. This chain uses TRBV4-1 with TRBJ2-7; the D is unclear. CDR3 sequence (DNA): TGCGCCAGCAGCCAAATTCCGGAATCCTACGAGCAGTACTTC. This gives the protein CASSQIPESYEQYF.